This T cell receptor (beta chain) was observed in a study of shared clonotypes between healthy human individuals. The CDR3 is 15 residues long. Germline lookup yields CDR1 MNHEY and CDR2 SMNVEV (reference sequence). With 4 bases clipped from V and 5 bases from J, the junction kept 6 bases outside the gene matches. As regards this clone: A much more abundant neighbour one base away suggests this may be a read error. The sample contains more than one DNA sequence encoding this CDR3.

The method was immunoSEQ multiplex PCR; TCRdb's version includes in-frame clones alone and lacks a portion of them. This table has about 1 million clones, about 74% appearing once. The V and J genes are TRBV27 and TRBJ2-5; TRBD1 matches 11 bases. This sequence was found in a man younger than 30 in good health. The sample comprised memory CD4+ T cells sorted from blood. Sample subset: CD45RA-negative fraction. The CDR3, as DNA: TGTGCCAGCAGTTCTGGACAGGGGGCGCGGGAGACCCAGTACTTC. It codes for CASSSGQGARETQYF.